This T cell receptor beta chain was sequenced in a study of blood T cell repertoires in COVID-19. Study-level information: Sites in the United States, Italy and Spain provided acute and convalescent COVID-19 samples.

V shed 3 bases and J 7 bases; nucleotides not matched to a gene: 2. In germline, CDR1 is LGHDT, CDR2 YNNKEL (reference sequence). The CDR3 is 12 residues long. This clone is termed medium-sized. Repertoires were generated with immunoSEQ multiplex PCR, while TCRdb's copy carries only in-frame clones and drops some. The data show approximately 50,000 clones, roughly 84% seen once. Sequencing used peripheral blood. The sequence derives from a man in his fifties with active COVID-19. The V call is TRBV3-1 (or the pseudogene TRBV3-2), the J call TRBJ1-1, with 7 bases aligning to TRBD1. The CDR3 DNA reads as TGTGCCAGCAGCCACGGGACAGTTGAAGCTTTCTTT. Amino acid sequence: CASSHGTVEAFF.